This entry lists 12 T cell receptor beta chains sequenced from one sample in a study of cytomegalovirus exposure and HLA in healthy donors. PCR primers comprised 60 Vbeta and 13 Jbeta primers. The protocol was immunoSEQ multiplex PCR, while the TCRdb copy is restricted to in-frame clones and leaves out a portion. Its clone listing holds fewer than 70,000 clones. Sequencing input: PBMCs. Receptors were obtained from a young man in good health and CMV-seropositive.

The gene calls are TRBV13 and TRBJ2-7; 8 bases map to TRBD1. The V gene's germline CDR1 is PRHDT and CDR2 FYEKMQ (reference sequence). This CDR3 has 15 amino acids. V trimming: 5 bases; J trimming: 3 bases; junction bases outside the gene matches: 9. CDR3 nucleotide sequence: TGTGCCAGCAGCCCCCCGACAGGGGTGGGCTACGAGCAGTACTTC. Protein product: CASSPPTGVGYEQYF.

This rearrangement joins TRBV4-1 to TRBJ1-2; D is unresolved. The CDR3 consists of 15 residues. Trimming shortened V by 0 bases and J by 4 bases, and 12 bases separated the two germline ends. Germline V gene sequence: CDR1 MGHRA, CDR2 YSYEKL. The CDR3 DNA reads TGCGCCAGCAGCCAAGATCTGTCAGGTGTCTATGGCTACACCTTC. The encoded protein is CASSQDLSGVYGYTF.

The V call is TRBV5-6, the J call TRBJ2-7, with 9 bases matching TRBD1. CDR3 length: 14 residues. CDR1 and CDR2 from the germline V gene are SGHDT and YYEEEE. The J segment lost 6 bases and the V segment lost 3 bases, leaving 7 bases of the junction unmatched. In DNA form, the CDR3 reads TGTGCCAGCAGCTACCTAGGACAGGGGCGCGAGCAGTACTTC. It specifies CASSYLGQGREQYF.

This chain links TRBV6-1 with TRBJ2-5; TRBD2 agrees at 12 bases. This CDR3 spans 15 amino acids. Per germline, CDR1 MNHNS and CDR2 SASEGT. The J segment lost 4 bases and the V segment lost 4 bases, leaving 4 bases of the junction unmatched. Here the CDR3 reads CASSALAGGPETQYF. DNA of the CDR3: TGTGCCAGCAGTGCACTAGCGGGGGGCCCAGAGACCCAGTACTTC.

The gene calls are TRBV13 and TRBJ2-5; D is perhaps TRBD1 (5 bases). CDR3 size: 16 residues. CDR1 PRHDT and CDR2 FYEKMQ come from the germline V gene (reference sequence). The germline V and J ends were trimmed by 2 bases and 5 bases, with 18 bases remaining between them. The CDR3 sequence is CASSLRGYGAFETQYF. The CDR3 DNA follows: TGTGCCAGCAGCTTAAGAGGATATGGGGCTTTTGAGACCCAGTACTTC.

This chain links TRBV18 with TRBJ1-2; perhaps TRBD1 as D (5 bases). The germline V gene encodes CDR1 KGHSH and CDR2 LQKENI. V was trimmed by 4 bases and J by 7 bases, leaving 13 bases between them. This CDR3 contains 13 residues. As DNA, the CDR3 is TGTGCCAGCTCACTGCAGGGTCATTCTGGCTACACCTTC. Protein sequence: CASSLQGHSGYTF.

The chain is built from TRBV19 and TRBJ1-5, with D perhaps matching TRBD1 (5 bases). This CDR3 spans 15 amino acids. V lost 5 bases to trimming and J lost 7 bases, with 18 bases between them. Germline assignment: CDR1 LNHDA and CDR2 SQIVND (reference sequence). CDR3 in amino acids: CASSGGTLGLQPQHF. The CDR3 DNA sequence: TGTGCCAGTAGTGGGGGGACCCTGGGGCTCCAGCCCCAGCATTTT. Full variable domain (missing parts from reference TRBV19 and TRBJ1-5): DGGITQSPKYLFRKEGQNVTLSCEQNLNHDAMYWYRQDPGQGLRLIYYSQIVNDFQKGDIAEGYSVSREKKESFPLTVTSAQKNPTAFYLCASSGGTLGLQPQHFGDGTRLSIL.

The chain uses TRBV7-9 and TRBJ1-2; D is uncertain. The CDR3 runs 13 residues. Trimming shortened V by 5 bases and J by 7 bases, and 14 bases separated the two germline ends. CDR1 and CDR2 from the germline V gene are SEHNR and FQNEAQ (reference sequence). CDR3 DNA sequence: TGTGCCAGCAGCCGACTCCCCGACTCTGGCTACACCTTC. Protein sequence: CASSRLPDSGYTF.

This chain links TRBV7-2 with TRBJ2-3, with TRBD2 matching 7 bases. Germline-derived CDR1 and CDR2 are SGHTA and FQGNSA. The CDR3 contains 12 residues. V dropped 5 bases and J dropped 8; count of bases not matched to a gene: 4. The CDR3, as DNA: TGTGCCAGCAGCCCCTCGGGGGGTACGCAGTATTTT. Translating gives CASSPSGGTQYF.

The rearrangement uses TRBV2 and TRBJ2-7; TRBD1 agrees at 10 bases. The length of the CDR3 is 14 residues. J lost 2 bases, V lost 6 bases, and 4 bases had no gene match. In germline, CDR1 is SNHLY, CDR2 FYNNEI. The CDR3 is CASSGGQGPYEQYF. CDR3 coding DNA: TGTGCCAGCAGCGGGGGACAGGGGCCCTACGAGCAGTACTTC.

The gene calls are TRBV6-1 and TRBJ2-2; 9 nucleotides align to TRBD2. Germline CDR1 MNHNS, CDR2 SASEGT. The CDR3 runs 15 residues. The V segment lost 5 bases and the J segment 5 bases; nucleotides outside the gene matches: 6. The CDR3 DNA reads as TGTGCCAGCAGTTTAGCGGGAGACAGGACCGGGGAGCTGTTTTTT. Translation: CASSLAGDRTGELFF.

This rearrangement joins TRBV10-3 to TRBJ1-1; D unresolved. The CDR3 length is 12 residues. The ends were cut back, 8 bases at V and 1 base at J, with 8 bases in the middle. The germline CDR1 and CDR2 sequences are ENHRY and SYGVKD. This CDR3 is CAIGRQNTEAFF. As DNA, the CDR3 is TGTGCCATCGGAAGACAGAACACTGAAGCTTTCTTT.